One sample yielded the 3 T cell receptor beta chains listed below, sequenced in a study of blood T cell repertoires in COVID-19. Sequenced by immunoSEQ multiplex PCR; TCRdb stores in-frame clones only, minus some. The table lists a few hundred thousand clones, about 89% of them singletons. The material sequenced was PBMCs or T cells enriched from blood (not recorded which). The origin of the receptors is a man in his forties in a cohort exposed to, infected with or recovered from COVID-19 (not recorded which).

This clone was detected only once. V gene TRBV30 combines with J gene TRBJ2-3; 10 bases are shared with TRBD1. The CDR3 is made up of 15 amino acids. J lost 5 bases, V lost 0 bases, and 5 bases had no gene match. Germline lookup yields CDR1 GTSNPN and CDR2 SVGIG (reference sequence). This CDR3 reads CAWSVRGQGLDTQYF. CDR3 bases: TGTGCCTGGAGTGTACGGGGACAGGGGTTAGATACGCAGTATTTT.

V and J are TRBV30 and TRBJ2-3, with 10 nucleotides matching TRBD2. Germline V CDR1 and CDR2: GTSNPN, SVGIG (reference sequence). The CDR3 is made up of 14 amino acids. Germline trimming cut 3 bases from V and 13 bases from J; bases unmatched to any gene: 13. DNA for the CDR3: TGTGCCTGGAGCCCCCCGACTAGCGGGTTGACGGAGTATTTT. Encoded protein: CAWSPPTSGLTEYF.

This chain uses TRBV5-1 with TRBJ2-2; no definite D call. The germline V and J ends were trimmed by 5 bases and 7 bases, with 15 bases remaining between them. The CDR3 contains 14 residues. Germline-derived CDR1 and CDR2 are SGHRS and YFSETQ. As DNA, the CDR3 is TGCGCCAGCAGGATAGTCGGCGGCTACGGGGAGCTGTTTTTT. Translation: CASRIVGGYGELFF.